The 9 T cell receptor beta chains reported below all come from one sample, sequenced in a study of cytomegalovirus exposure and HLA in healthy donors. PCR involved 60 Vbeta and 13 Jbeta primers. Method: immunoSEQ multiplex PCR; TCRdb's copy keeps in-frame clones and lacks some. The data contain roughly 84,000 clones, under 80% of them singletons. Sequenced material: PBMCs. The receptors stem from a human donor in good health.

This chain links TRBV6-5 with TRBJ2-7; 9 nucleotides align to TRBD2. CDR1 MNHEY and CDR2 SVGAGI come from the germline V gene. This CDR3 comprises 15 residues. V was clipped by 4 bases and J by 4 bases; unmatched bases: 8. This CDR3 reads CASSFAGGSYYEQYF. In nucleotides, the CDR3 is TGTGCCAGCAGTTTCGCGGGGGGGAGCTATTACGAGCAGTACTTC.

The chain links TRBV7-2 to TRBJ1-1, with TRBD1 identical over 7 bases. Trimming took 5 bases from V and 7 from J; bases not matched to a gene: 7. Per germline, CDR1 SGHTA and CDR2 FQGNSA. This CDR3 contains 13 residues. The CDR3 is CASSPNRGYEAFF. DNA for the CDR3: TGTGCCAGCAGCCCTAACAGGGGTTATGAAGCTTTCTTT. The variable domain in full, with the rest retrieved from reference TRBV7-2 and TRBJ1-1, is GAGVSQSPSNKVTEKGKDVELRCDPISGHTALYWYRQSLGQGLEFLIYFQGNSAPDKSGLPSDRFSAERTGGSVSTLTIQRTQQEDSAVYLCASSPNRGYEAFFGQGTRLTVV.

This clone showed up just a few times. The DNA of the CDR3 is TGTGCCAGCAGTTACTCCACCGACATGGCTTTCTTT. This sequence encodes CASSYSTDMAFF. This sequence joins TRBV6-6 and TRBJ1-1, with D hard to call. There are 12 residues in the CDR3. Germline V gene sequence: CDR1 MNHNY, CDR2 SVGAGI (reference sequence). V shed 0 bases and J shed 11 bases, with 10 bases lying between them.

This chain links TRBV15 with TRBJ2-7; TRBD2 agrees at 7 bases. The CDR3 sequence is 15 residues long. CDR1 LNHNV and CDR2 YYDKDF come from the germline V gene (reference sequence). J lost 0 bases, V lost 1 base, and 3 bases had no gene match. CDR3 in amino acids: CATSRGGGSSYEQYF. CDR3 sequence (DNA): TGTGCCACCAGCAGAGGGGGGGGAAGCTCCTACGAGCAGTACTTC.

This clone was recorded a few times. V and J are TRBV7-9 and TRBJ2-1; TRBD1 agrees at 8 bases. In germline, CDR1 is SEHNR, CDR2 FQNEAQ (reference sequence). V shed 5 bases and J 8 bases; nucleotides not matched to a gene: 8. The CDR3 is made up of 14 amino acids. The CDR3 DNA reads TGTGCCAGCAGCAGCCCAGGGGGCAAGGATGAGCAGTTCTTC. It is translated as CASSSPGGKDEQFF.

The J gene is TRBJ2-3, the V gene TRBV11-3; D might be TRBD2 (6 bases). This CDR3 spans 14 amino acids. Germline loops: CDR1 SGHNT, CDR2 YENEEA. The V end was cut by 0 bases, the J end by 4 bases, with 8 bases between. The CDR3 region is CASSLDGGSDTQYF. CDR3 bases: TGTGCCAGCAGCTTAGACGGGGGTTCAGATACGCAGTATTTT.

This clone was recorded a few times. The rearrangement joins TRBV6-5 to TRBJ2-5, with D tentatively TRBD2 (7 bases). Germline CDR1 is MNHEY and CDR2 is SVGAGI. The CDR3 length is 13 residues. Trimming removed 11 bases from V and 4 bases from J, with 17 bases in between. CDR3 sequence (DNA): TGTGCCGGAGGGGACGGGGGGCTAGAGACCCAGTACTTC. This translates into CAGGDGGLETQYF.

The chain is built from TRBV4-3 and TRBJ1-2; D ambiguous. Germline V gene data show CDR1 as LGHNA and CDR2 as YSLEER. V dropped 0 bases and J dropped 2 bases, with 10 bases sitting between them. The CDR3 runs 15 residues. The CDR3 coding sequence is TGCGCCAGCAGCCAAGATATCGGGGTGAACTATGGCTACACCTTC. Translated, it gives CASSQDIGVNYGYTF.

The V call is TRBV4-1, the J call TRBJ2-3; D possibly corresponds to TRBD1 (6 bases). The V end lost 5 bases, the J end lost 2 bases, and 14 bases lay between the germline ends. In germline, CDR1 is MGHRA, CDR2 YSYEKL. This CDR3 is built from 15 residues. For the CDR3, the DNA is TGCGCCAGCAGCACCCGGACAGTTAACACAGATACGCAGTATTTT. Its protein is CASSTRTVNTDTQYF.